The rows below give T cell receptor beta chains drawn from one sample of a study of shared clonotypes between healthy human individuals. Only in-frame clones appear in the TCRdb table, and some are missing; sequencing was by immunoSEQ multiplex PCR. The sample yields a few million clones, approximately 95% seen once. The sample taken for sequencing was naive CD4+ T cells from PBMCs. The receptor source for this set is a man between 18 and 35 years old in good health. Some clones in this sample may be carry-over from other donors' samples. The conserved cysteine and the conserved F or W are not part of the CDR3 here. The order of the fields is V gene, CDR3 protein.

v_gene: TRBV30; CDR3aa: AWSVLPSQGGDGYT
v_gene: TRBV28; CDR3aa: ASTGTGTDTQY
v_gene: TRBV6-4; CDR3aa: ASSGGHYTDTQY
v_gene: TRBV19; CDR3aa: ASRNSFNQPQH
v_gene: TRBV7-3; CDR3aa: ASSLGGRYNEQF
v_gene: TRBV28; CDR3aa: ASSQPFGVPEAF
v_gene: TRBV19; CDR3aa: ASSTNTGANVLT
v_gene: TRBV5-1; CDR3aa: ASSSRLAGGPLTQY
v_gene: TRBV2; CDR3aa: ASSESGNEQF
v_gene: TRBV7-9; CDR3aa: ASSLVGGVSYEQY
v_gene: TRBV7-2; CDR3aa: ASSPRWGYEQY
v_gene: TRBV11-3; CDR3aa: ASSLDQERYTGELF
v_gene: TRBV5-1; CDR3aa: ASSPGTGAQYEQY
v_gene: TRBV7-2; CDR3aa: ASSPRTSGNYEQY
v_gene: TRBV5-6; CDR3aa: ASSLGASEEQF
v_gene: TRBV5-4; CDR3aa: ASSPMGRNEQF
v_gene: TRBV11-2; CDR3aa: ASSFDVRNEQF
v_gene: TRBV28; CDR3aa: ATILSPNTGELF
v_gene: TRBV11-2; CDR3aa: ASSPVGSYNEQF
v_gene: TRBV27; CDR3aa: ASSPRPGGLLFTDTQY
v_gene: TRBV27; CDR3aa: ASSPPRLAGGRTYEQY
v_gene: TRBV6-1; CDR3aa: ASSEDILSGQGVETQY
v_gene: TRBV14; CDR3aa: ASSRSGVVGTQY
v_gene: TRBV18; CDR3aa: ASSRGASSYEQY
v_gene: TRBV28; CDR3aa: ASRLSWGSPNSNEQF
v_gene: TRBV5-4; CDR3aa: ASRRDRASSYNEQF
v_gene: TRBV6-1; CDR3aa: ASMGQSNQPQH
v_gene: TRBV19; CDR3aa: ASRGFRDRSYEQY
v_gene: TRBV4-2; CDR3aa: ASSQNGGLGGTDTQY
v_gene: TRBV25-1; CDR3aa: ASSPSPGQGLEGYT
v_gene: TRBV15; CDR3aa: ATSRPPLREKLF
v_gene: TRBV11-3; CDR3aa: ASSLGLANTGELF
v_gene: TRBV7-3; CDR3aa: ASSLEGGSGNTIY
v_gene: TRBV27; CDR3aa: ASRTEILAGGSVAKNIQY
v_gene: TRBV5-8; CDR3aa: ASSYGQGTDTQY
v_gene: TRBV15; CDR3aa: ATSRDPGDSYGYT
v_gene: TRBV7-8; CDR3aa: ASSLRATNTGELF
v_gene: TRBV28; CDR3aa: ASLNRGVGETQY
v_gene: TRBV5-6; CDR3aa: ASPIFDRCNQPQH
v_gene: TRBV19; CDR3aa: ASSIATTGELF
v_gene: TRBV5-1; CDR3aa: ASSPDSARAEAF
v_gene: TRBV6-1; CDR3aa: AGTGGAYEQY
v_gene: TRBV7-9; CDR3aa: ASGSYNEQF
v_gene: TRBV10-3; CDR3aa: AISRQPSGDSYNEQF
v_gene: TRBV28; CDR3aa: ASSGGERFNEKLF
v_gene: TRBV5-4; CDR3aa: ASSLGTVQETQY
v_gene: TRBV7-3; CDR3aa: ASSLTMTSGANVLT
v_gene: TRBV6-5; CDR3aa: ASSSVRLVREQY
v_gene: TRBV9; CDR3aa: ASSAVSYNEQF